The 8 T cell receptor beta chains below come from one sample, sequenced in a study of blood T cell repertoires in COVID-19. The protocol was immunoSEQ multiplex PCR, while the TCRdb copy is restricted to in-frame clones and leaves out a portion. Among 150,000 to 200,000 clones listed, 80% to 85% were seen once. Material: peripheral blood. The receptors were gathered from a woman between 70 and 85 years old with COVID-19, enrolled during active disease.

V is TRBV6-1 and J is TRBJ2-5; D is perhaps TRBD2 (6 bases). The CDR3 is made up of 18 amino acids. V was pared by 4 bases and J by 1 base, with 22 bases between. Germline-derived CDR1 and CDR2 are MNHNS and SASEGT. CDR3 in DNA: TGTGCCAGCAGTGGGGGACTCAGGGACTTATTTTTCCAAGAGACCCAGTACTTC. Protein product: CASSGGLRDLFFQETQYF.

This clone has only one observation. The chain carries TRBV28 and TRBJ1-5; D is perhaps TRBD1 (6 bases). This CDR3 has 16 amino acids. V was shortened by 5 bases and J by 5 bases, with 19 bases between the two germline ends. Germline-derived CDR1 and CDR2 are MDHEN and SYDVKM. The CDR3 loop reads CASSPATHREYQPQHF. In DNA form, the CDR3 reads TGTGCCAGCAGTCCAGCGACCCACAGGGAATATCAGCCCCAGCATTTT. Full variable domain (outside the CDR3, taken from reference TRBV28 and TRBJ1-5): DVKVTQSSRYLVKRTGEKVFLECVQDMDHENMFWYRQDPGLGLRLIYFSYDVKMKEKGDIPEGYSVSREKKERFSLILESASTNQTSMYLCASSPATHREYQPQHFGDGTRLSIL.

This rearrangement joins TRBV6-5 to TRBJ2-3; tentatively, D is TRBD1 (6 bases). The CDR3 sequence is 14 residues long. Trimming cost V 4 bases and J 2 bases, with 10 bases left between them. The germline V gene encodes CDR1 MNHEY and CDR2 SVGAGI. CDR3 in amino acids: CASSWDIPTDTQYF. In DNA form, the CDR3 reads TGTGCCAGCAGTTGGGACATACCCACAGATACGCAGTATTTT.

The gene calls are TRBV2 and TRBJ1-3; D might be TRBD1 (5 bases). The ends were cut back, 5 bases at V and 3 bases at J, with 14 bases in the middle. CDR1 SNHLY and CDR2 FYNNEI come from the germline V gene. The CDR3 is 15 residues long. CDR3 sequence (DNA): TGTGCCAGCAGTCCCGCAGGGATCCTTGGAAACACCATATATTTT. This sequence encodes CASSPAGILGNTIYF. The full variable domain, its missing parts supplied by reference TRBV2 and TRBJ1-3, is EPEVTQTPSHQVTQMGQEVILRCVPISNHLYFYWYRQILGQKVEFLVSFYNNEISEKSEIFDDQFSVERPDGSNFTLKIRSTKLEDSAMYFCASSPAGILGNTIYFGEGSWLTVV.

The genes are TRBV2 and TRBJ2-7, with D possibly being TRBD1 (6 bases). The CDR3 runs to 15 residues. Germline loops: CDR1 SNHLY, CDR2 FYNNEI. Trimming removed 0 bases from V and 3 bases from J, with 12 bases in between. CDR3 DNA: TGTGCCAGCAGTGAAGCAAGCCAGGGGCTCTACGAGCAGTACTTC. This sequence encodes CASSEASQGLYEQYF.

This sequence joins TRBV5-1 and TRBJ1-6; TRBD1 aligns across 8 bases. The CDR3 contains 16 residues. Trimming removed 0 bases from V and 6 bases from J; junction bases left unmatched: 5. CDR1 and CDR2 (germline): SGHRS, YFSETQ. CDR3 bases: TGCGCCAGCAGCTTGGCCGTCACAGGGGGTAATTCACCCCTCCACTTT. Its protein is CASSLAVTGGNSPLHF.

V gene TRBV5-8 combines with J gene TRBJ2-1, with 11 bases that match TRBD2. This CDR3 comprises 15 residues. V was pared by 4 bases and J by 2 bases, with 2 bases of the junction left unmatched. Germline V lookup: CDR1 SGHTS, CDR2 YDEGEE. The CDR3, as DNA: TGTGCCAGCAGCAAGGGACTAGCGGCCTACAATGAGCAGTTCTTC. This encodes CASSKGLAAYNEQFF.

This chain joins TRBV6-4 and TRBJ2-3, with TRBD2 matching over 8 bases. The CDR3 length is 15 residues. CDR1 MRHNA and CDR2 SNTAGT come from the germline V gene. V shed 5 bases, J shed 0 bases, and the junction held 4 bases outside the gene matches. This CDR3 is CASSTSGDSTDTQYF. DNA of the CDR3: TGTGCCAGCAGTACTAGCGGAGATAGCACAGATACGCAGTATTTT.